These 17 T cell receptor beta chains were sequenced from one sample in a study of technical replicates of blood from several donors. Repertoires were generated with immunoSEQ multiplex PCR, while TCRdb's copy carries only in-frame clones and drops some. This table holds roughly 74,000 clones, roughly nine tenths found once. Sample: T cells isolated from PBMCs. The origin of the receptors is a human donor in good health.

This chain joins TRBV11-2 and TRBJ2-3, with D unresolved. The CDR3 sequence is 15 residues long. Germline V lookup: CDR1 SGHAT, CDR2 FQNNGV. V gave up 2 bases and J gave up 2 bases, with 11 bases separating them. The CDR3 here is CASSLFSQFTDTQYF. CDR3 nucleotide sequence: TGTGCCAGCAGCTTATTTTCTCAGTTCACAGATACGCAGTATTTT.

The chain couples TRBV21-1 to TRBJ1-2; no check of the table's D call, TRBD1, against the DNA was made. TRBV21-1 is recorded as a pseudogene. The CDR3 extends over 15 amino acids. CDR3 protein: CASSKPNRGTYGYTF. The CDR3 DNA reads as TGTGCCAGCAGCAAGCCTAACAGGGGAACATATGGCTACACCTTC.

J is TRBJ2-7 and V is TRBV7-2; D call uncertain. CDR1 SGHTA and CDR2 FQGNSA come from the germline V gene. The CDR3 runs to 13 residues. Trimming shortened V by 1 base and J by 2 bases, and 6 bases separated the two germline ends. The CDR3 DNA sequence: TGTGCCAGCAGCTTAGGAGCCACCTACGAGCAGTACTTC. Translated: CASSLGATYEQYF.

This chain links TRBV7-2 with TRBJ2-7; D might be TRBD1 (6 bases). Germline V gives CDR1 SGHTA, CDR2 FQGNSA. CDR3 size: 14 residues. Deletions cut 1 base from V and 6 bases from J, with 13 bases between. CDR3: CASSLVTVGGEQYF. CDR3 coding DNA: TGTGCCAGCAGCTTAGTCACTGTAGGGGGCGAGCAGTACTTC.

The chain links TRBV9 to TRBJ1-1; TRBD1 is a possible D gene (6 bases). There are 15 residues in the CDR3. V shed 7 bases and J shed 2 bases, with 18 bases lying between them. Per germline, CDR1 SGDLS and CDR2 YYNGEE. The DNA of the CDR3 is TGTGCCAGCGGTCCCGGGACAACAATTAACACTGAAGCTTTCTTT. Encoded protein: CASGPGTTINTEAFF.

CDR3 sequence: CASSSGQLYEQYF. CDR3 DNA: TGTGCCAGCAGTTCGGGACAGCTCTACGAGCAGTACTTC. The rearrangement links TRBV6-5 to TRBJ2-7; 7 bases line up with TRBD1. In germline, CDR1 is MNHEY, CDR2 SVGAGI. Trimming at V came to 4 bases and at J to 3 bases, leaving 3 bases not matched to a gene. The CDR3 is made up of 13 amino acids.

The chain combines TRBV7-9 with TRBJ2-2; TRBD2 aligns across 13 bases. Germline values: CDR1 SEHNR, CDR2 FQNEAQ (reference sequence). This CDR3 spans 17 amino acids. The trim removed 5 bases at V and 4 bases at J, leaving 7 bases unmatched. The CDR3 DNA reads as TGTGCCAGCAGCCCCGGACTAGCGGGAGTGGGCACCGGGGAGCTGTTTTTT. This gives the protein CASSPGLAGVGTGELFF.

The genes are TRBV6-5 and TRBJ1-1; TRBD1 is a possible D gene (5 bases). The CDR3 runs 13 residues. The germline gives CDR1 MNHEY, CDR2 SVGAGI. Trimming cost V 6 bases and J 1 base, with 9 bases left between them. This CDR3 is CASSSDTNTEAFF. CDR3 coding DNA: TGTGCCAGCAGCTCGGACACGAACACTGAAGCTTTCTTT.

The chain has TRBV4-1 and TRBJ2-5, with TRBD1 identical over 7 bases. Germline loops: CDR1 MGHRA, CDR2 YSYEKL. V shed 2 bases and J 2 bases; nucleotides not matched to a gene: 2. The CDR3 loop spans 14 amino acids. CDR3 bases: TGCGCCAGCAGCCAAAGGGGGCTGCAAGAGACCCAGTACTTC. Translation: CASSQRGLQETQYF.

The CDR3 spells CASSFHRANEKLFF. The CDR3 DNA is TGTGCCAGCAGTTTCCACAGGGCTAATGAAAAACTGTTTTTT. V and J are TRBV6-6 and TRBJ1-4, with D tentatively TRBD1 (6 bases). Between the trimmed V and J ends, which lost 4 bases and 3 bases, there was a span of 9 bases. The length of the CDR3 is 14 residues. CDR1 and CDR2 (germline): MNHNY, SVGAGI (reference sequence).

This chain uses TRBV7-2 with TRBJ2-3, with unresolved D. V gave up 10 bases and J gave up 6 bases, with 17 bases separating them. Per germline, CDR1 SGHTA and CDR2 FQGNSA. The CDR3 totals 13 residues. DNA for the CDR3: TGTGCCACCCTCCTTCTGTTGAGGGATACGCAGTATTTT. Translated, it gives CATLLLLRDTQYF.

V usage is TRBV12-5 and J usage is TRBJ2-7; D is undetermined. The CDR3 is 12 amino acids. Per germline, CDR1 LGHNT and CDR2 FRNRAP. V lost 0 bases, J lost 3 bases, and 3 bases lay in between. Here the CDR3 reads CASGLVLYEQYF. CDR3 sequence (DNA): TGTGCTAGTGGTTTGGTACTCTACGAGCAGTACTTC.

On this clone itself: Other nucleotide sequences in the sample specify the same CDR3. This sequence joins TRBV7-2 and TRBJ1-5; D perhaps matches TRBD1 (5 bases). Looked up from germline, CDR1 is SGHTA and CDR2 is FQGNSA. The CDR3 runs 16 residues. V shed 1 base and J shed 2 bases, with 12 bases lying between them. The CDR3 sequence: CASSLVGGGGNQPQHF. DNA for the CDR3: TGTGCCAGCAGCTTAGTGGGCGGGGGGGGCAATCAGCCCCAGCATTTT.

The V and J genes are TRBV9 and TRBJ2-7, with D possibly being TRBD2 (6 bases). The CDR3 is made up of 14 amino acids. V shed 2 bases and J shed 5 bases, with 14 bases lying between them. Germline CDR1 SGDLS, CDR2 YYNGEE. The CDR3 reads CASSVGGREDEQYF. The CDR3 nucleotides read TGTGCCAGCAGCGTTGGAGGGCGTGAGGACGAGCAGTACTTC.

This chain joins TRBV28 and TRBJ2-3; D unresolved. The CDR3 has 13 amino acids. V lost 4 bases and J 5 bases, leaving 10 bases between the germline ends. Germline assignment: CDR1 MDHEN and CDR2 SYDVKM. CDR3 in amino acids: CASSSLGGDTQYF. CDR3 bases: TGTGCCAGCAGTTCCCTCGGCGGAGATACGCAGTATTTT.

In its sample, this clone was seen a few times. V is TRBV11-2 and J is TRBJ1-1; TRBD1 matches 9 bases. The length of the CDR3 is 17 residues. V was clipped by 2 bases and J by 1 base; unmatched bases: 8. Per germline, CDR1 SGHAT and CDR2 FQNNGV. Here the CDR3 reads CASSLTGQGLRNTEAFF. CDR3 in DNA: TGTGCCAGCAGCTTAACGGGACAGGGTTTGAGGAACACTGAAGCTTTCTTT.

The V gene is TRBV10-3, the J gene TRBJ2-2; the D gene is possibly TRBD1 (6 bases). Trimming took off 8 bases at V and 0 bases at J, with 10 bases between the two ends. Per the germline V gene, CDR1 is ENHRY and CDR2 is SYGVKD. The CDR3 extends over 14 amino acids. CDR3 nucleotides: TGTGCCATCGCTAGGGGGTCGAACACCGGGGAGCTGTTTTTT. Translating gives CAIARGSNTGELFF.